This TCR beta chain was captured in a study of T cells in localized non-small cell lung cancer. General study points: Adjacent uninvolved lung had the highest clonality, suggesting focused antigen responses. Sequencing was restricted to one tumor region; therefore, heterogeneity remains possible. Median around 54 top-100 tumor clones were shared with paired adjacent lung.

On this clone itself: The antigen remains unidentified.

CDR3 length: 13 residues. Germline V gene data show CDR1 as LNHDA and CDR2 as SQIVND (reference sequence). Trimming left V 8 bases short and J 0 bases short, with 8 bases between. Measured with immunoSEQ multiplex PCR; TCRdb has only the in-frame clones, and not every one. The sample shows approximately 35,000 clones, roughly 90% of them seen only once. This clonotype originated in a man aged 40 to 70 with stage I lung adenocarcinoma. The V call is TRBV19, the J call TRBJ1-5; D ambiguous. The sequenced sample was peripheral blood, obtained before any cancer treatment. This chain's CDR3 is CASEGDSNQPQHF. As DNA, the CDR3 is TGTGCCAGTGAGGGTGATAGCAATCAGCCCCAGCATTTT.